The 25 T cell receptor beta chains below come from one sample, sequenced in a study of T cells in Graves' hyperthyroidism and ophthalmopathy. There were TCR beta CDR3 regions amplified from RNA transcripts. RT-PCR in the first round (using the HTBI primer set) targeted the TCR CDR3. TCRdb re-called the multiplex PCR reads through MiXCR, storing one row per CDR3 protein. The sample has roughly 380,000 distinct CDR3 sequences, roughly 13% seen once. Sequenced material: blood. Receptors were obtained from a woman younger than 30 with Graves' hyperthyroidism.

This clonotype was seen many times. The gene calls are TRBV12-3 or TRBV12-4 and TRBJ1-6, with D tentatively TRBD1 (5 bases). The CDR3 has 15 residues. Trimming stripped 5 bases from V and 6 bases from J, with 14 bases between. The CDR3 bases are TGTGCCAGCAGTCCCCGGGACCGCCCTAATTCACCCCTCCACTTT. Amino acids: CASSPRDRPNSPLHF.

This clonotype was counted many times. This chain links TRBV28 with TRBJ2-5; tentatively, D is TRBD2 (5 bases). From germline, CDR1 is MDHEN and CDR2 SYDVKM. V dropped 6 bases and J dropped 2 bases, with 16 bases sitting between them. The CDR3 extends over 15 amino acids. The DNA of the CDR3 is TGTGCCAGCAGCCGAGGGTGGGGTAATCAAGAGACCCAGTACTTC. Translated, it gives CASSRGWGNQETQYF.

This clonotype has at least ten counts. V usage is TRBV15 and J usage is TRBJ2-7; 7 bases map to TRBD2. CDR1 LNHNV and CDR2 YYDKDF come from the germline V gene (reference sequence). This CDR3 spans 16 amino acids. V shed 0 bases, J shed 5 bases, and the junction held 10 bases outside the gene matches. For the CDR3, the DNA is TGTGCCACCAGCAGAGACCTAGCGGCCGCTCGGAACGAGCAGTACTTC. Its translation is CATSRDLAAARNEQYF.

This clonotype was counted between two and nine times. The chain has TRBV6-1 and TRBJ2-2; 10 nucleotides agree with TRBD1. The germline V gene encodes CDR1 MNHNS and CDR2 SASEGT. The length of the CDR3 is 15 residues. V was clipped by 6 bases and J by 3 bases; unmatched bases: 4. CDR3 sequence reads: CASRSGTGDTGELFF. The DNA for the CDR3 is TGTGCCAGCAGGAGCGGGACAGGGGACACCGGGGAGCTGTTTTTT.

This clonotype appeared many times. The chain is built from TRBV20-1 and TRBJ1-2; 11 nucleotides match TRBD1. J was trimmed by 8 bases and V by 6 bases; bases with no gene match: 8. CDR1 and CDR2 (germline): DFQATT, SNEGSKA (reference sequence). The CDR3 runs 13 residues. The CDR3 region has the DNA TGCAGTGCAACGGGACAGGGGGTGAGCGGCTACACCTTC. This encodes CSATGQGVSGYTF.

The chain is built from TRBV10-3 and TRBJ2-1, with 8 bases aligning to TRBD1. Losses at the gene ends were 5 bases for V and 0 bases for J; bases not matched to a gene: 6. The CDR3 spans 16 residues. CDR1 and CDR2 (germline): ENHRY, SYGVKD. The CDR3 sequence is CAISPNTGGSYNEQFF. CDR3 nucleotides: TGTGCCATCAGTCCAAACACAGGGGGCTCCTACAATGAGCAGTTCTTC.

This clonotype was seen only a few times. The chain employs TRBV20-1 and TRBJ2-7; 7 positions agree with TRBD2. Per the germline V gene, CDR1 is DFQATT and CDR2 is SNEGSKA (reference sequence). J gave up 1 base and V 1 base, and 7 bases lay outside the gene matches. The CDR3 runs 15 residues. CDR3 amino acids: CSARARERPSYEQYF. CDR3 bases: TGCAGTGCTAGAGCGCGGGAGCGGCCTTCCTACGAGCAGTACTTC.

This clonotype was seen at least ten times. This chain uses TRBV7-2 with TRBJ1-2; maybe TRBD1 (5 bases). Trimming pared 3 bases from V and 2 bases from J, leaving 10 bases between. Per germline, CDR1 SGHTA and CDR2 FQGNSA. There are 14 residues in the CDR3. CDR3 bases: TGTGCCAGCAGCTTGAACAGGCTAAACTATGGCTACACCTTC. Translating gives CASSLNRLNYGYTF. Using reference TRBV7-2 and TRBJ1-2 for the parts outside the CDR3, the full variable domain is GAGVSQSPSNKVTEKGKDVELRCDPISGHTALYWYRQSLGQGLEFLIYFQGNSAPDKSGLPSDRFSAERTGGSVSTLTIQRTQQEDSAVYLCASSLNRLNYGYTFGSGTRLTVV.

This clonotype was seen at least ten times. V usage is TRBV5-1 and J usage is TRBJ1-1; 10 positions match TRBD1. J lost 8 bases, V lost 4 bases, and 5 bases had no gene match. The germline V gene encodes CDR1 SGHRS and CDR2 YFSETQ. This CDR3 region has 13 residues. The CDR3 region is CASSLGTGAEAFF. In DNA form, the CDR3 reads TGCGCCAGCAGCCTAGGGACAGGGGCCGAAGCTTTCTTT.

The chain employs TRBV20-1 and TRBJ2-2; 14 positions agree with TRBD2. CDR3 length: 18 amino acids. V lost 3 bases, J lost 6 bases, and 12 bases stayed unmatched. Germline CDR1 reads DFQATT; CDR2 reads SNEGSKA (reference sequence). In DNA form, the CDR3 reads TGCAGTGCTAGCGGACTAGCGGGAGGCCCGGGTGCTGCCGGGGAGCTGTTTTTT. Protein sequence: CSASGLAGGPGAAGELFF.

This clonotype was observed a few times. The rearrangement links TRBV12-3 or TRBV12-4 to TRBJ2-1; 13 bases are a match to TRBD2. The CDR3 runs 17 residues. V shed 5 bases and J 4 bases; nucleotides not matched to a gene: 8. The CDR3 sequence is CASSPRTSGSYYNEQFF. CDR3 coding DNA: TGTGCCAGCAGTCCCAGGACTAGCGGGAGCTATTACAATGAGCAGTTCTTC.

This clonotype was detected many times. The rearrangement uses TRBV30 and TRBJ2-5; D gene unclear. The V gene lost 1 base and the J gene lost 5 bases, with 11 bases spanning the gap. This CDR3 is built from 13 residues. Per germline, CDR1 GTSNPN and CDR2 SVGIG (reference sequence). The CDR3 protein is CAWSGKGMETQYF. Here the CDR3 DNA reads TGTGCCTGGAGTGGAAAGGGTATGGAGACCCAGTACTTC.

This clonotype has a handful of counts. The J gene is TRBJ2-3, the V gene TRBV20-1; D gene unclear. Trimming took off 3 bases at V and 5 bases at J, with 6 bases between the two ends. Germline V CDR1 and CDR2: DFQATT, SNEGSKA (reference sequence). This CDR3 region has 11 residues. CDR3 amino acids: CSASNIDTQYF. DNA of the CDR3: TGCAGTGCTAGTAACATAGATACGCAGTATTTT.

This clonotype has only a few counts. The V and J genes are TRBV10-3 and TRBJ2-1, with TRBD2 identical over 13 bases. The CDR3 loop spans 17 amino acids. V lost 2 bases to trimming and J lost 10 bases; unmatched junction nucleotides: 11. Germline CDR1 reads ENHRY; CDR2 reads SYGVKD. The CDR3 protein is CAISERLAGGQKLEQFF. Written as DNA, the CDR3 is TGTGCCATCAGTGAGCGACTAGCGGGAGGACAGAAATTAGAGCAGTTCTTC.

This clonotype was observed at least ten times. CDR3 in amino acids: CASIEGGSNTEAFF. CDR3 coding DNA: TGTGCCAGCATTGAGGGGGGCTCGAACACTGAAGCTTTCTTT. The chain carries TRBV28 and TRBJ1-1, with D perhaps TRBD1 (6 bases). The V end lost 7 bases, the J end lost 1 base, and 13 bases lay between the germline ends. This CDR3 comprises 14 residues. CDR1 and CDR2 (germline): MDHEN, SYDVKM. Full variable domain (outside the CDR3, taken from reference TRBV28 and TRBJ1-1): DVKVTQSSRYLVKRTGEKVFLECVQDMDHENMFWYRQDPGLGLRLIYFSYDVKMKEKGDIPEGYSVSREKKERFSLILESASTNQTSMYLCASIEGGSNTEAFFGQGTRLTVV.

This clonotype was counted many times. V is TRBV6-1 and J is TRBJ2-7, with 10 bases that match TRBD2. Germline loops: CDR1 MNHNS, CDR2 SASEGT. The CDR3 loop spans 14 amino acids. V dropped 6 bases and J dropped 6; count of bases not matched to a gene: 8. The CDR3 region has the DNA TGTGCCAGCAGACTCCCGGGACTAGCGCGCGAGCAGTACTTC. It codes for CASRLPGLAREQYF.

This clonotype showed up many times. The V gene is TRBV5-4, the J gene TRBJ1-1; D is unclear. The CDR3 covers 16 residues. Trimming cost V 2 bases and J 1 base, with 15 bases left between them. CDR1 SGHNT and CDR2 YYREEE come from the germline V gene (reference sequence). DNA for the CDR3: TGTGCCAGCAGCTTACAGACGGGGAGGGCGAACACTGAAGCTTTCTTT. Encoded protein: CASSLQTGRANTEAFF.

The rearrangement links TRBV6-1 to TRBJ1-2; the match to TRBD1 covers 9 bases. J gave up 6 bases and V 5 bases, and 13 bases lay outside the gene matches. The CDR3 sequence is 16 residues long. Germline CDR1 MNHNS, CDR2 SASEGT. CDR3 nucleotide sequence: TGTGCCAGCAGTCGCCAAGATGGGACAGGGAGCCATGGCTACACCTTC. Its translation is CASSRQDGTGSHGYTF.

This sequence joins TRBV7-3 and TRBJ2-2, with D perhaps matching TRBD1 (6 bases). Germline V CDR1 and CDR2: SGHTA, FQGTGA. The germline V and J ends were trimmed by 5 bases and 4 bases, with 14 bases remaining between them. The length of the CDR3 is 15 residues. In DNA form, the CDR3 reads TGTGCCAGCAGCCCCTTGACAGGTTCCACCGGGGAGCTGTTTTTT. The encoded protein is CASSPLTGSTGELFF.

The sample holds many counts of this clonotype. The rearrangement links TRBV12-3 or TRBV12-4 to TRBJ1-2, with D uncertain. V lost 4 bases, J lost 1 base, and 13 bases lay in between. The CDR3 has 15 amino acids. CDR3 coding DNA: TGTGCCAGCAGTTCGTCGGGCAGATATAACTATGGCTACACCTTC. Its protein is CASSSSGRYNYGYTF.

This clonotype was counted many times. The rearrangement uses TRBV28 and TRBJ2-5, with TRBD2 matching 7 bases. The junction had 8 bases not matched to a gene; V was cut back by 5 bases and J by 2 bases. This CDR3 spans 15 amino acids. Germline V CDR1 and CDR2: MDHEN, SYDVKM. The CDR3 nucleotides are TGTGCCAGCAGTGACCCCCGCGGGGGACAAGAGACCCAGTACTTC. Translation: CASSDPRGGQETQYF.

This clonotype has at least ten counts. The gene calls are TRBV6-1 and TRBJ2-2, with a tentative D call TRBD1 (6 bases). Trimming left V 2 bases short and J 6 bases short, with 13 bases between. In germline, CDR1 is MNHNS, CDR2 SASEGT. This CDR3 spans 15 amino acids. CDR3 coding DNA: TGTGCCAGCAGTGAACAGACAGGTGTCCCCGGGGAGCTGTTTTTT. The encoded protein is CASSEQTGVPGELFF.

The table lists this clonotype with many counts. The chain has TRBV5-4 and TRBJ2-3; D is unclear. V lost 0 bases and J 0 bases, leaving 11 bases between the germline ends. Germline V gives CDR1 SGHNT, CDR2 YYREEE (reference sequence). This CDR3 has 16 amino acids. This CDR3 reads CASSLARAVSTDTQYF. In nucleotides, the CDR3 is TGTGCCAGCAGCTTGGCCCGAGCCGTTAGCACAGATACGCAGTATTTT.

This clonotype came up many times. This sequence joins TRBV10-2 and TRBJ1-1; unclear D gene. V dropped 0 bases and J dropped 2 bases, with 10 bases sitting between them. CDR3 size: 15 residues. CDR1 is WSHSY, CDR2 SAAADI, per germline. CDR3 coding DNA: TGCGCCAGCAGTGAGTCGATGGCCCTAAACACTGAAGCTTTCTTT. Translating gives CASSESMALNTEAFF.

This clonotype came up many times. The chain is built from TRBV12-5 and TRBJ1-5; 7 nucleotides match TRBD1. CDR3 size: 16 residues. Trimming cost V 3 bases and J 2 bases; bases outside gene matches: 7. The germline gives CDR1 LGHNT, CDR2 FRNRAP. This chain's CDR3 is CASGFSTGVGNQPQHF. CDR3 nucleotides: TGTGCTAGTGGTTTCTCAACAGGGGTTGGCAATCAGCCCCAGCATTTT.